These 30 T cell receptor beta chains share one sample of origin, sequenced in a study of cytomegalovirus exposure and HLA in healthy donors. This PCR relied on a set of 60 Vbeta primers and 13 Jbeta primers. Sequencing was performed with immunoSEQ multiplex PCR; in TCRdb, only in-frame clones are kept and a portion is missing. The repertoire holds around 140,000 clones, with about 87% as singletons. The sequenced sample consisted of PBMCs. These receptors were taken from a young woman in good health and CMV-seronegative.

This clone was recorded a few times. The V call is TRBV6-5, the J call TRBJ1-4, with a possible D match to TRBD1 (6 bases). Germline loops: CDR1 MNHEY, CDR2 SVGAGI. V shed 5 bases and J shed 8 bases, with 12 bases lying between them. The CDR3 covers 13 residues. The CDR3 reads CASSRTVREKLFF. The DNA of the CDR3 is TGTGCCAGCAGTAGGACAGTACGCGAAAAACTGTTTTTT.

The chain has TRBV10-3 and TRBJ2-3; 11 positions match TRBD1. V lost 6 bases to trimming and J lost 7 bases; unmatched junction nucleotides: 9. The germline V gene has CDR1 ENHRY and CDR2 SYGVKD. The CDR3 runs 15 residues. The CDR3 is CAIRKVGTGGNTQYF. CDR3 bases: TGTGCCATCAGGAAAGTGGGGACAGGGGGGAATACGCAGTATTTT.

This clone was recorded a few times. The genes are TRBV6-1 and TRBJ2-7; 7 nucleotides match TRBD2. CDR1 MNHNS and CDR2 SASEGT come from the germline V gene. The junction had 4 bases not matched to a gene; V was cut back by 5 bases and J by 9 bases. CDR3 length equals 11 residues. The CDR3 nucleotides read TGTGCCAGCAGTCCCAGGACTAGGCAGTACTTC. Protein product: CASSPRTRQYF.

This chain joins TRBV19 and TRBJ2-1; 7 bases are a match to TRBD1. CDR1 and CDR2 (germline): LNHDA, SQIVND (reference sequence). The CDR3 totals 15 residues. Trimming removed 4 bases from V and 2 bases from J; junction bases left unmatched: 5. CDR3 protein: CASSRDRATYNEQFF. The CDR3 DNA reads TGTGCCAGTAGTAGAGACAGGGCTACCTACAATGAGCAGTTCTTC.

The rearrangement links TRBV9 to TRBJ2-6, with D unclear. Germline V gene data show CDR1 as SGDLS and CDR2 as YYNGEE. V lost 3 bases to trimming and J lost 1 base, with 14 bases between them. The CDR3 consists of 17 residues. CDR3 nucleotide sequence: TGTGCCAGCAGCGCCTCGCCCAGTTCGTCTGGGGCCAACGTCCTGACTTTC. Protein sequence: CASSASPSSSGANVLTF.

This chain links TRBV6-6 with TRBJ2-5; TRBD2 matches at 11 bases. The CDR3 runs to 15 residues. With V trimmed by 5 bases and J by 5 bases, 7 bases remained unmatched. Germline assignment: CDR1 MNHNY and CDR2 SVGAGI (reference sequence). The CDR3 spells CASSPGLAAFETQYF. The CDR3 bases are TGTGCCAGCAGTCCGGGACTAGCGGCCTTTGAGACCCAGTACTTC.

The chain recombines TRBV28 with TRBJ1-3; a weak D match, TRBD1 (6 bases). Looked up from germline, CDR1 is MDHEN and CDR2 is SYDVKM. Trimming pared 3 bases from V and 4 bases from J, leaving 25 bases between. This CDR3 has 19 residues. CDR3: CASSFKGGGRVLGGNTIYF. The CDR3 nucleotides are TGTGCCAGCAGTTTTAAGGGGGGGGGTCGGGTGCTTGGAGGAAACACCATATATTTT.

The rearrangement joins TRBV16 to TRBJ2-1, with D tentatively TRBD1 (5 bases). The germline V and J ends were trimmed by 2 bases and 0 bases, with 17 bases remaining between them. This CDR3 contains 18 residues. Germline CDR1 KGHSY, CDR2 FQNENV. The CDR3 sequence: CASSQPLGRSSSYNEQFF. In DNA, the CDR3 is TGTGCCAGCAGCCAACCCCTGGGGCGGTCTAGCTCCTACAATGAGCAGTTCTTC.

The CDR3 loop reads CASSRYGRDYEQYF. In DNA form, the CDR3 reads TGTGCCAGCAGCCGATACGGGAGAGACTACGAGCAGTACTTC. V gene TRBV14 combines with J gene TRBJ2-7, with a tentative D call TRBD2 (6 bases). The CDR3 runs 14 residues. V lost 4 bases, J lost 3 bases, and 13 bases lay in between. Germline loops: CDR1 SGHDN, CDR2 FVKESK.

The V and J genes are TRBV5-4 and TRBJ2-1; D is uncertain. Trimming removed 2 bases from V and 6 bases from J, with 6 bases in between. The CDR3 extends over 12 amino acids. The germline CDR1 and CDR2 sequences are SGHNT and YYREEE (reference sequence). CDR3 DNA: TGTGCCAGCAGCTTAGGAGCCAATGAGCAGTTCTTC. Translation: CASSLGANEQFF.

This clone was recorded a few times. V usage is TRBV19 and J usage is TRBJ1-1; weak D call: TRBD1 (5 bases). V gave up 5 bases and J gave up 0 bases, with 13 bases separating them. The CDR3 length is 15 residues. CDR1 and CDR2 from the germline V gene are LNHDA and SQIVND (reference sequence). The CDR3 here is CASSSSTVVNTEAFF. For the CDR3, the DNA is TGTGCCAGTAGTTCATCGACAGTAGTGAACACTGAAGCTTTCTTT. Combining the CDR3 with reference TRBV19 and TRBJ1-1 gives the whole variable domain DGGITQSPKYLFRKEGQNVTLSCEQNLNHDAMYWYRQDPGQGLRLIYYSQIVNDFQKGDIAEGYSVSREKKESFPLTVTSAQKNPTAFYLCASSSSTVVNTEAFFGQGTRLTVV.

The chain is built from TRBV19 and TRBJ1-2; 7 bases agree with TRBD1. Trimming cost V 3 bases and J 4 bases; bases outside gene matches: 2. The CDR3 is 13 residues long. CDR1 and CDR2 from the germline V gene are LNHDA and SQIVND (reference sequence). The DNA for the CDR3 is TGTGCCAGTAGTATCGAGGGGGCCTATGGCTACACCTTC. This sequence encodes CASSIEGAYGYTF.

The chain uses TRBV29-1 and TRBJ2-5; D possibly corresponds to TRBD2 (5 bases). Trimming took off 4 bases at V and 2 bases at J, with 11 bases between the two ends. CDR3 size: 13 residues. Per germline, CDR1 SQVTM and CDR2 ANQGSEA. The CDR3 DNA reads as TGCAGCGTTGCGGGAAACTCTCAAGAGACCCAGTACTTC. Translation: CSVAGNSQETQYF.

V is TRBV5-1 and J is TRBJ2-7, with a tentative D call TRBD2 (6 bases). V lost 0 bases to trimming and J lost 0 bases, with 19 bases between them. This CDR3 region has 18 residues. In germline, CDR1 is SGHRS, CDR2 YFSETQ. The CDR3 loop is CASSLGRPGVTFSYEQYF. CDR3 sequence (DNA): TGCGCCAGCAGCTTGGGCCGGCCGGGGGTTACTTTCTCCTACGAGCAGTACTTC. The full variable domain, rest sourced from reference TRBV5-1 and TRBJ2-7, is KAGVTQTPRYLIKTRGQQVTLSCSPISGHRSVSWYQQTPGQGLQFLFEYFSETQRNKGNFPGRFSGRQFSNSRSEMNVSTLELGDSALYLCASSLGRPGVTFSYEQYFGPGTRLTVT.

Only a few counts were recorded for this clone. The chain uses TRBV7-9 and TRBJ1-1; no definite D call. CDR3 size: 12 residues. CDR1 SEHNR and CDR2 FQNEAQ come from the germline V gene (reference sequence). V lost 5 bases and J lost 7, with 11 bases in between. The CDR3 coding sequence is TGTGCCAGCAGCCTATGGAGGGATGAAGCTTTCTTT. Its protein product is CASSLWRDEAFF.

The chain carries TRBV10-3 and TRBJ2-2, with 9 bases fitting TRBD1. Germline assignment: CDR1 ENHRY and CDR2 SYGVKD. The trim removed 5 bases at V and 1 base at J, leaving 2 bases unmatched. This CDR3 has 15 residues. CDR3 in amino acids: CAISMTGGNTGELFF. The CDR3 coding sequence is TGTGCCATCAGTATGACAGGGGGGAACACCGGGGAGCTGTTTTTT.

The chain couples TRBV2 to TRBJ1-2; the match to TRBD1 covers 7 bases. V dropped 5 bases and J dropped 3; count of bases not matched to a gene: 9. The germline CDR1 and CDR2 sequences are SNHLY and FYNNEI. The CDR3 is 15 amino acids. CDR3 protein: CASSPSVGQYYGYTF. CDR3 sequence (DNA): TGTGCCAGCAGTCCAAGCGTGGGACAGTACTATGGCTACACCTTC.

The chain combines TRBV27 with TRBJ1-5, with 7 bases that match TRBD1. CDR1 and CDR2 from the germline V gene are MNHEY and SMNVEV (reference sequence). V was clipped by 5 bases and J by 4 bases; unmatched bases: 8. This CDR3 has 15 amino acids. CDR3 sequence reads: CASSERGRFNQPQHF. The CDR3 bases are TGTGCCAGCAGTGAGAGGGGGCGGTTTAATCAGCCCCAGCATTTT.

The genes are TRBV10-3 and TRBJ1-6, with 7 bases lining up with TRBD1. The trim removed 2 bases at V and 3 bases at J, leaving 10 bases unmatched. This CDR3 comprises 18 residues. Germline V gene lookup returns CDR1 ENHRY and CDR2 SYGVKD. This chain's CDR3 is CAISEHRGRGSYNSPLHF. The CDR3 DNA reads TGTGCCATCAGTGAGCACAGGGGACGGGGGAGCTATAATTCACCCCTCCACTTT.

V is TRBV5-1 and J is TRBJ1-1; 9 nucleotides align to TRBD1. The V segment lost 4 bases and the J segment 4 bases; nucleotides outside the gene matches: 11. This CDR3 spans 16 amino acids. Germline V gene data show CDR1 as SGHRS and CDR2 as YFSETQ. CDR3 amino acids: CASSTTGGAESTEAFF. Here the CDR3 DNA reads TGCGCCAGCAGCACCACAGGGGGCGCGGAAAGCACTGAAGCTTTCTTT.

This chain connects TRBV28 to TRBJ2-7; the match to TRBD2 covers 14 bases. This CDR3 region has 16 residues. Germline V CDR1 and CDR2: MDHEN, SYDVKM. The junction had 8 bases not matched to a gene; V was cut back by 5 bases and J by 5 bases. CDR3: CASSPGTSGSTNEQYF. CDR3 DNA: TGTGCCAGCAGTCCAGGGACTAGCGGGAGCACCAACGAGCAGTACTTC.

In this sample, this clone turned up a few times. The chain links TRBV18 to TRBJ1-1, with TRBD1 identical over 10 bases. Trimming removed 2 bases from V and 3 bases from J; junction bases left unmatched: 6. CDR3 size: 16 residues. CDR1 and CDR2 (germline): KGHSH, LQKENI. CDR3 sequence reads: CASSPTSGQGDTEAFF. In nucleotides, the CDR3 is TGTGCCAGCTCACCAACCAGTGGACAGGGGGACACTGAAGCTTTCTTT.

The chain carries TRBV9 and TRBJ2-5; 7 bases are shared with TRBD1. Germline CDR1 and CDR2: SGDLS and YYNGEE. The CDR3 runs 15 residues. V lost 1 base to trimming and J lost 2 bases; unmatched junction nucleotides: 5. The CDR3 sequence: CASSVIGQEQETQYF. CDR3 sequence (DNA): TGTGCCAGCAGCGTAATCGGACAGGAGCAAGAGACCCAGTACTTC.

The V gene is TRBV5-5, the J gene TRBJ2-4, with a weak D call TRBD2 (7 bases). Trimming removed 4 bases from V and 0 bases from J, with 11 bases in between. The CDR3 runs 15 residues. Germline V gene data show CDR1 as SGHKS and CDR2 as YYEKEE (reference sequence). The DNA for the CDR3 is TGTGCCAGCAGCGGAGGGGGGGGAGCCAAAAACATTCAGTACTTC. Protein sequence: CASSGGGGAKNIQYF.

The chain has TRBV7-2 and TRBJ2-3; 8 bases map to TRBD2. Per the germline V gene, CDR1 is SGHTA and CDR2 is FQGNSA. The CDR3 extends over 17 amino acids. With V trimmed by 1 base and J by 2 bases, 8 bases remained unmatched. Written as DNA, the CDR3 is TGTGCCAGCAGCTTAGTCGGTAGCGGGGTGCTCACAGATACGCAGTATTTT. It translates to CASSLVGSGVLTDTQYF.

The chain joins TRBV5-4 to TRBJ1-1; a weak D match, TRBD1 (6 bases). Trimming removed 4 bases from V and 7 bases from J, with 14 bases in between. The CDR3 totals 13 residues. CDR1 is SGHNT and CDR2 is YYREEE in the germline V gene (reference sequence). In DNA form, the CDR3 reads TGTGCCAGCAGCCCGGGGACATACCATGAAGCTTTCTTT. This translates into CASSPGTYHEAFF. Supplemented by reference TRBV5-4 and TRBJ1-1, the full variable domain reads ETGVTQSPTHLIKTRGQQVTLRCSSQSGHNTVSWYQQALGQGPQFIFQYYREEENGRGNFPPRFSGLQFPNYSSELNVNALELDDSALYLCASSPGTYHEAFFGQGTRLTVV.

The gene calls are TRBV7-6 and TRBJ2-1, with D maybe TRBD2 (7 bases). V lost 4 bases, J lost 7 bases, and 23 bases lay in between. The CDR3 has 17 residues. Germline CDR1 and CDR2: SGHVS and FNYEAQ. CDR3 sequence (DNA): TGTGCCAGCAGCTATTCCAGGGTGTGGGGGGGGCATAATGAGCAGTTCTTC. Translating gives CASSYSRVWGGHNEQFF.

The chain is built from TRBV6-5 and TRBJ2-2, with D unresolved. V was clipped by 0 bases and J by 1 base, with 6 bases between them. This CDR3 comprises 15 residues. CDR1 is MNHEY, CDR2 SVGAGI, per germline. Here the CDR3 DNA reads TGTGCCAGCAGTTACTCGAACAGGAACACCGGGGAGCTGTTTTTT. Translating gives CASSYSNRNTGELFF.

The gene calls are TRBV19 and TRBJ1-1, with D possibly TRBD1 on 6 matching bases. CDR3 length: 15 residues. Germline CDR1 and CDR2: LNHDA and SQIVND (reference sequence). V shed 7 bases and J shed 2 bases, with 17 bases lying between them. The CDR3 reads CASTMSTGGNTEAFF. In DNA form, the CDR3 reads TGTGCCAGTACTATGTCTACGGGGGGCAACACTGAAGCTTTCTTT.

The chain has TRBV19 and TRBJ2-7, with 7 positions matching TRBD1. Germline V gene data show CDR1 as LNHDA and CDR2 as SQIVND (reference sequence). CDR3 length equals 12 residues. J gave up 2 bases and V 5 bases, and 0 bases lay outside the gene matches. The CDR3 loop reads CASSGQAYEQYF. The CDR3 region has the DNA TGTGCCAGTAGTGGACAGGCCTACGAGCAGTACTTC.